Presented here are 24 T cell receptor beta chains from one specimen sequenced in a study of a mutant IDH1 vaccine in newly diagnosed glioma (dated by TCRdb to about 2021). Library preparation used the immunoSEQ multiplex PCR assay. Drawn from immuneACCESS, this table holds only the in-frame rearrangements with V and J called that TCRdb kept. Clones are partly lost; checked studies trace under half to an unresolved V gene and leave the rest unexplained. In all, the sample holds about 40,000 clones, and just over 90% of those were seen once. Clones ranked in the top ten supply around 2.8% of the sample. What this sample's time point label stands for: week 5, during vaccination. A 20-mer mutant IDH1 peptide at 300 micrograms in Montanide made up each vaccine dose, which was injected subcutaneously together with topical imiquimod. These receptors' antigens are unknown. The sequences come from PBMCs, collected from a glioma patient whose treatment included an IDH1 peptide vaccine. The receptor set was obtained from a man in his fifties with glioma.

This clone was picked up a small number of times. J is TRBJ2-3 and V is TRBV5-1; D may correspond to TRBD1 or TRBD2 (5 bases each). V dropped 0 bases and J dropped 4 bases, with 18 bases sitting between them. This CDR3 is built from 17 residues. CDR1 and CDR2 from the germline V gene are SGHRS and YFSETQ. In nucleotides, the CDR3 is TGCGCCAGCAGCTTGGCCCCCCCACCGGGACGGGCAGATACGCAGTATTTT. This codes for CASSLAPPPGRADTQYF.

The chain uses TRBV28 and TRBJ2-2, with D tentatively TRBD1 or TRBD2 (5 bases each). Germline V lookup: CDR1 MDHEN, CDR2 SYDVKM. The V end lost 4 bases, the J end lost 2 bases, and 14 bases lay between the germline ends. This CDR3 is 16 amino acids long. CDR3 protein: CASSSLGVFNTGELFF. CDR3 coding DNA: TGTGCCAGCAGTTCTCTGGGGGTTTTCAACACCGGGGAGCTGTTTTTT. The full variable domain, its missing parts supplied by reference TRBV28 and TRBJ2-2, is DVKVTQSSRYLVKRTGEKVFLECVQDMDHENMFWYRQDPGLGLRLIYFSYDVKMKEKGDIPEGYSVSREKKERFSLILESASTNQTSMYLCASSSLGVFNTGELFFGEGSRLTVL.

This chain uses TRBV9 with TRBJ2-1; possibly TRBD1 for D (5 bases). CDR1 and CDR2 from the germline V gene are SGDLS and YYNGEE. The CDR3 contains 18 residues. Trimming shortened V by 0 bases and J by 4 bases, and 20 bases separated the two germline ends. The CDR3 is CASSVDRSGSSDYNEQFF. The CDR3 DNA reads TGTGCCAGCAGCGTAGATCGGTCAGGGTCCTCCGATTACAATGAGCAGTTCTTC.

The CDR3 here is CASSQSRGRYEQYF. As DNA, the CDR3 is TGCGCCAGCAGCCAAAGCCGGGGGCGGTACGAGCAGTACTTC. The V call is TRBV4-3, the J call TRBJ2-7; the D call may be TRBD1 or TRBD2 (6 bases each). Trimming shortened V by 2 bases and J by 4 bases, and 12 bases separated the two germline ends. Germline V lookup: CDR1 LGHNA, CDR2 YSLEER. The CDR3 covers 14 residues.

The V and J genes are TRBV19 and TRBJ1-5; D is unclear. Germline V gives CDR1 LNHDA, CDR2 SQIVND (reference sequence). V lost 3 bases, J lost 2 bases, and 14 bases lay in between. The CDR3 is 16 residues long. In nucleotides, the CDR3 is TGTGCCAGTAGTATCGGGAGGGAGGCGGGCAATCAGCCCCAGCATTTT. Translation: CASSIGREAGNQPQHF. The whole variable domain, filled in from reference TRBV19 and TRBJ1-5, reads DGGITQSPKYLFRKEGQNVTLSCEQNLNHDAMYWYRQDPGQGLRLIYYSQIVNDFQKGDIAEGYSVSREKKESFPLTVTSAQKNPTAFYLCASSIGREAGNQPQHFGDGTRLSIL.

The V call is TRBV7-2, the J call TRBJ2-2; TRBD2 matches 14 bases. V gave up 4 bases and J gave up 7 bases; unmatched junction bases: 5. The length of the CDR3 is 16 residues. Germline assignment: CDR1 SGHTA and CDR2 FQGNSA. The CDR3 is CASSSGLAGAHGELFF. The CDR3 DNA reads as TGTGCCAGCAGCTCGGGACTAGCGGGAGCGCACGGGGAGCTGTTTTTT.

The chain carries TRBV14 and TRBJ2-7, with TRBD2 as a possible D gene (6 bases). Germline CDR1 is SGHDN and CDR2 is FVKESK. V lost 5 bases to trimming and J lost 0 bases, with 14 bases between them. This CDR3 has 15 amino acids. DNA of the CDR3: TGTGCCAGCAGCTGGACGGGGGTTAACTCCTACGAGCAGTACTTC. This translates into CASSWTGVNSYEQYF.

V usage is TRBV6-6 and J usage is TRBJ1-5; D is unclear. V was pared by 2 bases and J by 4 bases, with 6 bases between. Germline V gene lookup returns CDR1 MNHNY and CDR2 SVGAGI (reference sequence). CDR3 length: 13 residues. The CDR3 DNA reads TGTGCCAGCAGTTACGGGGTGAATCAGCCCCAGCATTTT. This translates into CASSYGVNQPQHF.

V and J are TRBV29-1 and TRBJ1-3; no definite D call. From germline, CDR1 is SQVTM and CDR2 ANQGSEA. The CDR3 loop spans 14 amino acids. V lost 0 bases to trimming and J lost 0 bases, with 6 bases between them. CDR3 region: CSVEDSLSGNTIYF. DNA of the CDR3: TGCAGCGTTGAAGACTCTCTCTCTGGAAACACCATATATTTT.

The CDR3 coding sequence is TGTGCCGGATGGAGGGCAAAAGGTAGCGAGCAGTACTTC. This sequence encodes CAGWRAKGSEQYF. The genes are TRBV5-3 and TRBJ2-7, with TRBD2 as a possible D gene (6 bases). TRBV5-3 qualifies as an ORF whose function is uncertain. V lost 10 bases and J lost 6, with 20 bases in between. The CDR3 spans 13 residues.

The V and J genes are TRBV5-1 and TRBJ2-7; 12 positions match TRBD1. The V gene's germline CDR1 is SGHRS and CDR2 YFSETQ. This CDR3 spans 15 amino acids. With 4 bases clipped from V and 6 bases from J, the junction kept 8 bases outside the gene matches. DNA for the CDR3: TGCGCCAGCAGCCCGGAGGGACAGGGGGCGGGCGAGCAGTACTTC. This codes for CASSPEGQGAGEQYF.

CDR3: CASSWRAGTGKNNEQFF. The CDR3 nucleotides read TGTGCCAGCAGCTGGAGAGCAGGGACGGGTAAGAACAATGAGCAGTTCTTC. The rearrangement joins TRBV5-4 to TRBJ2-1, with D tentatively TRBD1 or TRBD2 (5 bases each). This CDR3 has 17 residues. Germline V gene sequence: CDR1 SGHNT, CDR2 YYREEE (reference sequence). Deletions cut 3 bases from V and 5 bases from J, with 21 bases between.

The rearrangement joins TRBV29-1 to TRBJ2-5; the D is unclear. The germline gives CDR1 SQVTM, CDR2 ANQGSEA. V was cut by 0 bases and J by 1 base, with 12 bases left in between. CDR3 length: 15 amino acids. The CDR3 nucleotides read TGCAGCGTTGAAGAAAGATCCGTTTTCCAAGAGACCCAGTACTTC. Amino acids: CSVEERSVFQETQYF.

The chain combines TRBV7-9 with TRBJ2-1; tentative D call: TRBD1 (7 bases). Germline-derived CDR1 and CDR2 are SEHNR and FQNEAQ (reference sequence). Trimming left V 1 base short and J 7 bases short, with 11 bases between. CDR3 length: 14 amino acids. In nucleotides, the CDR3 is TGTGCCAGCAGCTTAGAGGGGGCGGGAAATGAGCAGTTCTTC. Translating it yields CASSLEGAGNEQFF.

The rearrangement links TRBV11-2 to TRBJ2-5; 12 bases fit TRBD1. CDR1 is SGHAT and CDR2 is FQNNGV in the germline V gene. V gave up 4 bases and J gave up 6 bases; unmatched junction bases: 9. CDR3 length: 16 residues. CDR3 bases: TGTGCCAGCAGCTACTCCCGGGACAGGGGGCGGCAGACCCAGTACTTC. Translating gives CASSYSRDRGRQTQYF. The full variable domain, its missing parts supplied by reference TRBV11-2 and TRBJ2-5, is EAGVAQSPRYKIIEKRQSVAFWCNPISGHATLYWYQQILGQGPKLLIQFQNNGVVDDSQLPKDRFSAERLKGVDSTLKIQPAKLEDSAVYLCASSYSRDRGRQTQYFGPGTRLLVL.

The chain is built from TRBV4-2 and TRBJ2-5; D is tentatively TRBD1 or TRBD2 (6 bases each). The CDR3 runs to 14 residues. Trimming pared 0 bases from V and 5 bases from J, leaving 10 bases between. Germline values: CDR1 LGHNA, CDR2 YNFKEQ. Written as DNA, the CDR3 is TGTGCCAGCAGCCAAGAGGTGGGGGGCGAGACCCAGTACTTC. Amino acids: CASSQEVGGETQYF.

The CDR3 DNA reads TGTGCCAGCAGCGTACCGGACAGGGTCGCTGGAAACACCATATATTTT. Protein sequence: CASSVPDRVAGNTIYF. The chain joins TRBV11-2 to TRBJ1-3; 8 positions match TRBD1. CDR3 size: 16 residues. Germline assignment: CDR1 SGHAT and CDR2 FQNNGV. V trimming: 5 bases; J trimming: 2 bases; junction bases outside the gene matches: 8. The whole variable domain, remainder taken from reference TRBV11-2 and TRBJ1-3, is EAGVAQSPRYKIIEKRQSVAFWCNPISGHATLYWYQQILGQGPKLLIQFQNNGVVDDSQLPKDRFSAERLKGVDSTLKIQPAKLEDSAVYLCASSVPDRVAGNTIYFGEGSWLTVV.

The chain has TRBV15 and TRBJ1-1; the D is unclear. V gave up 0 bases and J gave up 10 bases, with 18 bases separating them. This CDR3 region has 15 residues. Germline-derived CDR1 and CDR2 are LNHNV and YYDKDF (reference sequence). The CDR3 loop reads CATSRDLSFHGAAFF. Here the CDR3 DNA reads TGTGCCACCAGCAGAGATTTATCGTTTCACGGAGCAGCTTTCTTT.

The chain carries TRBV15 and TRBJ1-1; maybe TRBD1 (5 bases). CDR3 length equals 20 residues. V gave up 0 bases and J gave up 0 bases, with 23 bases separating them. Per germline, CDR1 LNHNV and CDR2 YYDKDF (reference sequence). CDR3 bases: TGTGCCACCAGCAGAGATAAGGAAGGGGTGAAAAGGGCCATGAACACTGAAGCTTTCTTT. Amino acid sequence: CATSRDKEGVKRAMNTEAFF.

This chain connects TRBV5-6 to TRBJ2-5, with D perhaps matching TRBD2 (6 bases). CDR3 length: 15 amino acids. Germline CDR1 SGHDT, CDR2 YYEEEE. Trimming removed 4 bases at V and 0 bases at J, with 13 bases between. CDR3 region: CASSTTRDYQETQYF. CDR3 bases: TGTGCCAGCAGCACTACCCGGGACTACCAAGAGACCCAGTACTTC.

This chain uses TRBV18 with TRBJ2-7, with 15 bases aligning to TRBD2. Germline CDR1 reads KGHSH; CDR2 reads LQKENI. The CDR3 runs 17 residues. J lost 5 bases, V lost 2 bases, and 7 bases had no gene match. CDR3 nucleotide sequence: TGTGCCAGCTCACCAATTGGACTAGCGGGAGGGCGGGACGAGCAGTACTTC. It specifies CASSPIGLAGGRDEQYF.

The chain links TRBV7-9 to TRBJ1-1, with unresolved D. Trimming shortened V by 5 bases and J by 7 bases, and 11 bases separated the two germline ends. The germline V gene encodes CDR1 SEHNR and CDR2 FQNEAQ (reference sequence). CDR3 length: 12 residues. In DNA form, the CDR3 reads TGTGCCAGCAGCCAAGGCGAGGATGAAGCTTTCTTT. It encodes CASSQGEDEAFF. Full variable domain (outside the CDR3, taken from reference TRBV7-9 and TRBJ1-1): DTGVSQNPRHKITKRGQNVTFRCDPISEHNRLYWYRQTLGQGPEFLTYFQNEAQLEKSRLLSDRFSAERPKGSFSTLEIQRTEQGDSAMYLCASSQGEDEAFFGQGTRLTVV.

The J gene is TRBJ1-1, the V gene TRBV4-1; 8 nucleotides align to TRBD1. Trimming took 4 bases from V and 2 from J; bases not matched to a gene: 3. The CDR3 is made up of 14 amino acids. CDR1 is MGHRA and CDR2 is YSYEKL in the germline V gene. The CDR3 bases are TGCGCCAGCAGCCCGGACAGGGCTAACACTGAAGCTTTCTTT. This gives the protein CASSPDRANTEAFF.

CDR3 sequence (DNA): TGTGCCAGCAGTCGTGGCGGGTTAAACCAAGAGACCCAGTACTTC. Translating gives CASSRGGLNQETQYF. The chain combines TRBV7-9 with TRBJ2-5, with D possibly TRBD2 on 5 matching bases. V lost 6 bases and J lost 0, with 14 bases in between. The CDR3 totals 15 residues. CDR1 and CDR2 (germline): SEHNR, FQNEAQ (reference sequence).